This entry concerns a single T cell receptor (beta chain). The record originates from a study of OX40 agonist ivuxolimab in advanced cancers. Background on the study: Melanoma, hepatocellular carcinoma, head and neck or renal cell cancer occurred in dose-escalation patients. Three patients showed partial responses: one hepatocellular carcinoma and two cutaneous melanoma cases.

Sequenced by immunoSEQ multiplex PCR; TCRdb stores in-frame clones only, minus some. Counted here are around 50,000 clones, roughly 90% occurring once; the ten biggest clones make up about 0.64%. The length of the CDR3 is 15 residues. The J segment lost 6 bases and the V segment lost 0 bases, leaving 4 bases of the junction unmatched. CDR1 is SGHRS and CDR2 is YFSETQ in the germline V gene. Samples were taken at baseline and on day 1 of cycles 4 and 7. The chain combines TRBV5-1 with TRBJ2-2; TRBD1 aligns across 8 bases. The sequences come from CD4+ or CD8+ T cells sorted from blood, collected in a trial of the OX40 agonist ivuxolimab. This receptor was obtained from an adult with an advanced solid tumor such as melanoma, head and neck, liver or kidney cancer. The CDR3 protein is CASSLAQGAPGELFF. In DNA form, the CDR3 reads TGCGCCAGCAGCTTGGCTCAGGGGGCGCCCGGGGAGCTGTTTTTT.